This is a list of T cell receptor beta chains from one sample in a study of blood T cells in healthy people across ages. TCRdb used MiXCR to reprocess the 5' RACE reads, holding one entry per CDR3 protein. This sample has under 2,000,000 distinct CDR3 sequences, with around half found just once. Sequenced: blood. These TCRs come from a woman between 35 and 50 years old in good health. Each CDR3 is given with its conserved first and last residue. D genes are given only for firm matches. Where a row states a size, it is once, few, many or the class of an expanded clone; other rows omit it.

V gene	J gene	D gene	clone size	CDR3 DNA	CDR3 protein
TRBV2	TRBJ1-4	NA	NA	TGTGCCAGCCGTTTGACGGGGGCAACTAATGAAAAACTGTTTTTT	CASRLTGATNEKLFF
TRBV19	TRBJ2-7	TRBD1	NA	TGTGCCAGTAGTAGGCTACAGGGGGGATACGAGCAGTACTTC	CASSRLQGGYEQYF
TRBV5-1	TRBJ1-1	NA	NA	TGCGCCAGCAGCTTGGAGGTAGGGCCTGAAGCTTTCTTT	CASSLEVGPEAFF
TRBV4-3	TRBJ2-3	NA	few	TGCGCCAGCAGCCCGGCGCCGCTAGGGGTATCATCCGATACGCAGTATTTT	CASSPAPLGVSSDTQYF
TRBV9	TRBJ2-7	NA	NA	TGTGCCAGAAGCGTAGTCCCCACAGCTTCCTACGAGCAGTACTTC	CARSVVPTASYEQYF
TRBV15	TRBJ2-7	NA	few	TGTGCCACCAGCCAGCCGGTGGCAGGGATCAGGAATGAGCAGTACTTC	CATSQPVAGIRNEQYF
TRBV7-9	TRBJ1-4	NA	NA	TGTGCCAGCATCGATAGACGCGACGACCATGAAAAGCTGTTTTTT	CASIDRRDDHEKLFF
TRBV6-2/TRBV6-3	TRBJ1-4	TRBD1	few	TGTGCCAGCACGGACAGGCGTGAAAAACTGTTTTTT	CASTDRREKLFF
TRBV5-1	TRBJ1-1	NA	NA	TGCGCCAGCAGCTTGAGTGGCCTTTCCTTGAACACTGAAGCTTTCTTT	CASSLSGLSLNTEAFF
TRBV20-1	TRBJ1-2	TRBD1	NA	TGCAGTGCTAGGGGGGGGGACAGGGGAGTTAACTATGGCTACACCTTC	CSARGGDRGVNYGYTF
TRBV10-3	TRBJ2-5	TRBD1	few	TGTGCCAGTCGAGACAGGGTTTTAGAGACCCAGTACTTC	CASRDRVLETQYF
TRBV5-1	TRBJ1-2	NA	once	TGCGCCAGCAGCGTGGACTCATCTCCCGACTATGGCTACACCTTC	CASSVDSSPDYGYTF
TRBV7-9	TRBJ2-3	TRBD2	few	TGTGCCAGCAGCTCCAGACGACTAGCGGGGGGCCACACAGATACGCAGTATTTT	CASSSRRLAGGHTDTQYF
TRBV11-2	TRBJ2-7	TRBD1	few	TGTGCCAGCAGCTTCTCCAGACAGGGGGCCCACGAGCAGTACTTC	CASSFSRQGAHEQYF
TRBV6-5	TRBJ2-4	NA	NA	TGTGCCAGCAGTTACTCGCGAGGGGGGACAGCCAAAAACATTCAGTACTTC	CASSYSRGGTAKNIQYF
TRBV7-9	TRBJ2-1	NA	NA	TGTGCCAGCAGCTTAGGAGGGTCCACCTACAATGAGCAGTTCTTC	CASSLGGSTYNEQFF
TRBV7-8	TRBJ2-5	TRBD2	NA	TGTGCCAGCAGCTTCGGGACTAGCGGGGGGGATGGAGAGACCCAGTACTTC	CASSFGTSGGDGETQYF
TRBV6-1	TRBJ2-7	TRBD1	NA	TGTGCCAGCAGTAAGACAGGGGGCCACCCCTGGGAGCAGTACTTC	CASSKTGGHPWEQYF